This T cell receptor beta chain is from a study of blood T cell repertoires in COVID-19. Study-wide background: Sources were T cells, B-cell-depleted T cells, or PBMCs; the material itself was cDNA or gDNA.

V shed 1 base, J shed 6 bases, and the junction held 9 bases outside the gene matches. This CDR3 is built from 16 residues. In germline, CDR1 is SGHDT, CDR2 YYEEEE. In the study's own analysis: How many nucleated cells were present was estimated from reference gene primer amplification. Sequencing used immunoSEQ multiplex PCR; TCRdb keeps in-frame clones, though not all of them. The V and J calls and the clone size are those of that table, but D and trimming were determined from the DNA. The sample lists about 120,000 clones, 85% seen once, with about 7% in the top ten. This chain joins TRBV5-6 and TRBJ2-2; TRBD2 aligns across 7 bases. This sequence originates from a man at least 80 years old with active or convalescent COVID-19. The sequenced material came from peripheral blood. CDR3 DNA: TGTGCCAGCAGCTTGAGTCGGACTAGGTCGTCCGGGGAGCTGTTTTTT. It codes for CASSLSRTRSSGELFF.